The next 14 T cell receptor beta chains were all read from a single sample in a study of T-cell memory formation after mild COVID-19. TCRdb re-called the 5' RACE reads with MiXCR, one entry per CDR3 protein. The table lists a few hundred thousand distinct CDR3 sequences, around an eighth of them singletons. Material for sequencing was PBMCs or a T cell subset sorted from them (not recorded which). The receptor set was obtained from a man between 18 and 35 years old who had mild COVID-19 (a few samples of this study predate the infection). Cell type and time point are not known.

This clonotype was counted only a few times. The gene calls are TRBV7-2 and TRBJ2-1, with 7 bases fitting TRBD2. The V gene's germline CDR1 is SGHTA and CDR2 FQGNSA. V trimming: 5 bases; J trimming: 7 bases; junction bases outside the gene matches: 20. This CDR3 comprises 18 residues. The DNA for the CDR3 is TGTGCCAGCAGCCACCCCCGGGGAGAAGCGGGGATACCTAATGAGCAGTTCTTC. This sequence encodes CASSHPRGEAGIPNEQFF. Combining the CDR3 with reference TRBV7-2 and TRBJ2-1 gives the whole variable domain GAGVSQSPSNKVTEKGKDVELRCDPISGHTALYWYRQSLGQGLEFLIYFQGNSAPDKSGLPSDRFSAERTGGSVSTLTIQRTQQEDSAVYLCASSHPRGEAGIPNEQFFGPGTRLTVL.

The V and J genes are TRBV3-1 and TRBJ2-5; D not certain. The CDR3 contains 14 residues. Germline CDR1 and CDR2: LGHDT and YNNKEL (reference sequence). V was trimmed by 0 bases and J by 1 base, leaving 6 bases between them. DNA for the CDR3: TGTGCCAGCAGCCAAGATACGGTCCAAGAGACCCAGTACTTC. It codes for CASSQDTVQETQYF.

A few counts support this clonotype. The V and J genes are TRBV4-1 and TRBJ2-7, with TRBD2 matching over 12 bases. The germline CDR1 and CDR2 sequences are MGHRA and YSYEKL. J gave up 3 bases and V 4 bases, and 4 bases lay outside the gene matches. This CDR3 spans 15 amino acids. The CDR3, as DNA: TGCGCCAGCAGCCCGAGGACTAGCGGGGTCTACGAGCAGTACGTC. Amino acid sequence: CASSPRTSGVYEQYV.

This clonotype was seen a few times. The J gene is TRBJ2-7, the V gene TRBV4-3; 9 bases map to TRBD2. This CDR3 comprises 15 residues. The J segment lost 2 bases and the V segment lost 2 bases, leaving 4 bases of the junction unmatched. Germline CDR1 is LGHNA and CDR2 is YSLEER. DNA for the CDR3: TGCGCCAGCAGCCAACGCGGGGGGGGCCCCTACGAGCAGTACTTC. This gives the protein CASSQRGGGPYEQYF.

This clonotype was picked up a small number of times. The V gene is TRBV14, the J gene TRBJ1-1; possible D gene TRBD1, 6 bases. Germline V gives CDR1 SGHDN, CDR2 FVKESK. Trimming removed 4 bases from V and 9 bases from J, with 15 bases in between. The CDR3 extends over 13 amino acids. CDR3 DNA: TGTGCCAGCAGCCTGCCGGGGGCAGGAAAAGCTTTCTTT. Residues: CASSLPGAGKAFF. The variable domain in full, completed from reference TRBV14 and TRBJ1-1, reads EAGVTQFPSHSVIEKGQTVTLRCDPISGHDNLYWYRRVMGKEIKFLLHFVKESKQDESGMPNNRFLAERTGGTYSTLKVQPAELEDSGVYFCASSLPGAGKAFFGQGTRLTVV.

The chain combines TRBV7-3 with TRBJ2-7, with D perhaps assigned TRBD1 or TRBD2 (5 bases each). V was clipped by 1 base and J by 4 bases, with 14 bases between them. The CDR3 has 15 amino acids. Germline CDR1 SGHTA, CDR2 FQGTGA. CDR3 loop: CASSLSCRERYEQYV. CDR3 in DNA: TGTGCCAGCAGCTTAAGCTGCAGGGAGCGTTACGAGCAGTACGTC.

This clonotype has more than one count but fewer than ten. The chain carries TRBV24-1 and TRBJ1-1; unclear D gene. The V end was cut by 6 bases, the J end by 6 bases, with 19 bases between. Germline values: CDR1 KGHDR, CDR2 SFDVKD. The CDR3 consists of 15 residues. The CDR3 DNA sequence: TGTGCCACCAGTCATCCCCCATTAGTGCAGTCTGAAGCTTTCTTT. It translates to CATSHPPLVQSEAFF.

The genes are TRBV6-1 and TRBJ2-1; 10 bases agree with TRBD1. CDR1 is MNHNS, CDR2 SASEGT, per germline. Trimming took 10 bases from V and 5 from J; bases not matched to a gene: 5. This CDR3 region has 13 residues. The CDR3 region is CAIWTGGNNEQFF. CDR3 DNA sequence: TGTGCCATCTGGACAGGGGGTAACAATGAGCAGTTCTTC.

The chain combines TRBV24-1 with TRBJ2-2; the match to TRBD2 covers 7 bases. Trimming at V came to 2 bases and at J to 6 bases, leaving 5 bases not matched to a gene. Germline CDR1 and CDR2: KGHDR and SFDVKD. The CDR3 runs 15 residues. The CDR3 is CATSDSDLAAGELFF. In nucleotides, the CDR3 is TGTGCCACCAGTGATTCGGACCTAGCGGCCGGGGAGCTGTTTTTT.

V gene TRBV2 combines with J gene TRBJ2-3, with 12 bases fitting TRBD2. Germline V gene lookup returns CDR1 SNHLY and CDR2 FYNNEI. J lost 4 bases, V lost 6 bases, and 5 bases had no gene match. The CDR3 runs 15 residues. This chain's CDR3 is CASRKTSGGSDTQYF. CDR3 sequence (DNA): TGTGCCAGCAGGAAAACTAGCGGGGGGTCAGATACGCAGTATTTT.

Only a few counts were recorded for this clonotype. The chain joins TRBV11-2 to TRBJ2-5; 9 bases align to TRBD2. Per germline, CDR1 SGHAT and CDR2 FQNNGV. This CDR3 has 15 residues. The junction had 8 bases not matched to a gene; V was cut back by 4 bases and J by 5 bases. The CDR3 nucleotides read TGTGCCAGCAGCTCTTCGACTAGCGGAGTGGAGACCCAGTACTTC. Amino acid sequence: CASSSSTSGVETQYF.

A few counts support this clonotype. V usage is TRBV10-3 and J usage is TRBJ2-7; no definite D call. The germline CDR1 and CDR2 sequences are ENHRY and SYGVKD. CDR3 length: 13 amino acids. V was trimmed by 11 bases and J by 4 bases, leaving 18 bases between them. The CDR3 DNA sequence: TGTGCCGTCCGGGCCGGATCCGGTTACGAGCAGTACGTC. This sequence encodes CAVRAGSGYEQYV.

V and J are TRBV7-9 and TRBJ1-3; D not resolved. The CDR3 is 15 residues long. Trimming stripped 5 bases from V and 3 bases from J, with 14 bases between. CDR1 is SEHNR and CDR2 is FQNEAQ in the germline V gene (reference sequence). CDR3 residues: CASSPRTGGGNTIYF. The CDR3 DNA reads as TGTGCCAGCAGCCCCCGGACGGGAGGTGGAAACACCATATATTTT.

CDR3: CASSVAGGRPTDTQYF. In DNA, the CDR3 is TGTGCCAGCAGCGTAGCTGGAGGTAGACCCACAGATACGCAGTATTTT. The chain has TRBV9 and TRBJ2-3; maybe TRBD2 (5 bases). Per the germline V gene, CDR1 is SGDLS and CDR2 is YYNGEE. This CDR3 has 16 residues. The ends were cut back, 0 bases at V and 2 bases at J, with 13 bases in the middle.